This T cell receptor (beta chain) was observed in a study of cytomegalovirus exposure and HLA in healthy donors. Comment on this clone: As yet, its antigen is unknown.

Findings of the study overall: In a later analysis, most CMV-associated TCR beta chains appeared HLA-restricted.

Primers included in the PCR were 60 Vbeta and 13 Jbeta primers. TCRdb's copy holds only in-frame clones and misses some; the assay was immunoSEQ multiplex PCR. The sample holds 170,000 or so clones, 77% seen once. Trimming took 0 bases from V and 1 from J, leaving 12 bases between them. Germline V lookup: CDR1 GTSNPN, CDR2 SVGIG (reference sequence). This CDR3 has 15 residues. The genes are TRBV30 and TRBJ1-1; D remains ambiguous. Sequencing was performed on PBMCs. This sequence was found in a woman between 25 and 40 years old in good health and CMV-seropositive. The CDR3 protein is CAWSVGGAGNTEAFF. CDR3 bases: TGTGCCTGGAGTGTAGGTGGCGCAGGGAACACTGAAGCTTTCTTT.